The sample holds many counts of the clone carrying this TCR beta chain. The sample is drawn from a study of molecular identifiers for immune sequencing clone quantification. The V and J ends lost 6 bases and 2 bases, in that order; junction bases with no gene match: 6. Germline CDR1 and CDR2: SQVTM and ANQGSEA. This CDR3 has 13 amino acids. Sorting defined naive CD8 T cells as CD8+CD4-CCR7+CD45RA+. Each CDR3 protein gets one entry after TCRdb re-called the PCR reads with MiXCR. The sample shows 460,000 or so distinct CDR3 sequences, around 25% of them seen only once. The chain recombines TRBV29-1 with TRBJ2-7; 8 nucleotides agree with TRBD2. This TCR came from a human donor in good health. Some libraries in this study had Jurkat cell RNA spiked in. The source material was naive CD8+ T cells from blood, with Jurkat cell RNA spiked in. Indicated subset: FACS-sorted CD8+CD4-CCR7+CD45RA+ naive T cells. The CDR3 protein is CSVASGLAYEQYF. CDR3 in DNA: TGCAGCGTCGCTAGCGGGTTAGCCTACGAGCAGTACTTC.